The 14 T cell receptor beta chains given below trace back to one sample, sequenced in a study of T-cell memory formation after mild COVID-19. TCRdb reprocessed the 5' RACE reads with MiXCR, giving one entry per CDR3 protein. This repertoire shows roughly 450,000 distinct CDR3 sequences, under 20% found once; its top ten account for around a fifth. The source material was PBMCs or a T cell subset sorted from them (not recorded which). The receptors stem from a man between 18 and 29 years old who had mild COVID-19 (a few samples of this study predate the infection). Cell type and time point are not known.

This clonotype was seen a few times. The V gene is TRBV11-2, the J gene TRBJ1-1, with D maybe TRBD1 (6 bases). The germline V gene encodes CDR1 SGHAT and CDR2 FQNNGV. This CDR3 comprises 17 residues. The ends were cut back, 1 base at V and 6 bases at J, with 21 bases in the middle. This CDR3 reads CASSLAAVRGAESEAFF. CDR3 coding DNA: TGTGCCAGCAGCTTAGCGGCGGTGCGGGGGGCCGAGTCTGAAGCTTTCTTT. Variable domain in full (rest from reference TRBV11-2 and TRBJ1-1): EAGVAQSPRYKIIEKRQSVAFWCNPISGHATLYWYQQILGQGPKLLIQFQNNGVVDDSQLPKDRFSAERLKGVDSTLKIQPAKLEDSAVYLCASSLAAVRGAESEAFFGQGTRLTVV.

V usage is TRBV24-1 and J usage is TRBJ2-1; 8 nucleotides agree with TRBD2. CDR3 length: 16 amino acids. Germline V gene lookup returns CDR1 KGHDR and CDR2 SFDVKD. V was pared by 2 bases and J by 8 bases, with 10 bases of the junction left unmatched. The CDR3 region is CATSDSTTLGGDEQFF. For the CDR3, the DNA is TGTGCCACCAGTGATTCGACGACCCTCGGGGGGGATGAGCAGTTCTTC.

V gene TRBV20-1 combines with J gene TRBJ1-3, with D unclear. V was clipped by 0 bases and J by 0 bases, with 12 bases between them. This CDR3 comprises 16 residues. Germline lookup yields CDR1 DFQATT and CDR2 SNEGSKA (reference sequence). DNA for the CDR3: TGCAGTGCTAGAGATCTGCGACGGAACTCTGGAAACACCATATATTTT. Amino acids: CSARDLRRNSGNTIYF.

In its sample, this clonotype was seen a few times. The chain links TRBV20-1 to TRBJ1-3; TRBD1 is a possible D gene (6 bases). Deletions cut 6 bases from V and 3 bases from J, with 15 bases between. The germline V gene encodes CDR1 DFQATT and CDR2 SNEGSKA (reference sequence). The CDR3 extends over 14 amino acids. This CDR3 is CSASTGLGGNTIYF. CDR3 coding DNA: TGCAGTGCGTCTACAGGGTTAGGTGGAAACACCATATATTTT.

This rearrangement joins TRBV6-5 to TRBJ1-2; D not resolved. Germline CDR1 MNHEY, CDR2 SVGAGI. V shed 6 bases and J shed 8 bases, with 10 bases lying between them. The CDR3 loop spans 11 amino acids. The CDR3 sequence: CASSNRWGYTF. CDR3 nucleotide sequence: TGTGCCAGCAGCAACAGATGGGGCTACACCTTC.

The chain carries TRBV7-2 and TRBJ1-2; maybe TRBD1 (5 bases). This CDR3 has 14 amino acids. V dropped 5 bases and J dropped 2 bases, with 12 bases sitting between them. The V gene's germline CDR1 is SGHTA and CDR2 FQGNSA. The CDR3 bases are TGTGCCAGCAGCGCGCGCCGGACAAACTATGGCTACACCTTC. Translated, it gives CASSARRTNYGYTF.

This clonotype showed up just a few times. The chain combines TRBV5-5 with TRBJ1-1; the D is unclear. Between the trimmed V and J ends, which lost 2 bases and 7 bases, there was a span of 12 bases. Germline V gives CDR1 SGHKS, CDR2 YYEKEE (reference sequence). The CDR3 contains 13 residues. CDR3 amino acids: CASSFHSEGEAFF. For the CDR3, the DNA is TGTGCCAGCAGCTTTCACAGTGAAGGTGAAGCTTTCTTT. The full variable domain, rest sourced from reference TRBV5-5 and TRBJ1-1, is DAGVTQSPTHLIKTRGQQVTLRCSPISGHKSVSWYQQVLGQGPQFIFQYYEKEERGRGNFPDRFSARQFPNYSSELNVNALLLGDSALYLCASSFHSEGEAFFGQGTRLTVV.

This clonotype came up many times. This chain joins TRBV27 and TRBJ1-6; possibly TRBD1 for D (5 bases). CDR3 size: 15 residues. In germline, CDR1 is MNHEY, CDR2 SMNVEV (reference sequence). Trimming left V 2 bases short and J 7 bases short, with 12 bases between. Here the CDR3 reads CASSLIGTGNSPLHF. The CDR3, as DNA: TGTGCCAGCAGTTTAATCGGGACGGGAAATTCACCCCTCCACTTT.

This chain links TRBV6-5 with TRBJ2-1; 12 positions agree with TRBD2. This CDR3 spans 15 amino acids. Germline V gene data show CDR1 as MNHEY and CDR2 as SVGAGI. Unmatched junction bases numbered 4, after V lost 2 bases and J lost 8 bases. DNA of the CDR3: TGTGCCAGCAGTTACGCTAGCGGGGGGGCACATGAGCAGTTCTTC. Encoded protein: CASSYASGGAHEQFF.

The gene calls are TRBV20-1 and TRBJ2-3; 7 positions match TRBD2. Germline values: CDR1 DFQATT, CDR2 SNEGSKA (reference sequence). V lost 3 bases to trimming and J lost 6 bases; unmatched junction nucleotides: 6. This CDR3 has 13 amino acids. In DNA, the CDR3 is TGCAGTGCTAGTCCCGGGGGGTGGGATACGCAGTATTTT. This encodes CSASPGGWDTQYF.

This clonotype was counted at least ten times. This chain links TRBV7-2 with TRBJ1-5; D gene ambiguous. V was clipped by 5 bases and J by 3 bases, with 8 bases between them. Per germline, CDR1 SGHTA and CDR2 FQGNSA. The CDR3 totals 13 residues. The DNA of the CDR3 is TGTGCCAGCAGCCAAGGAATCAATCAGCCCCAGCATTTT. Translated: CASSQGINQPQHF.

The chain carries TRBV29-1 and TRBJ2-3; no definite D call. Looked up from germline, CDR1 is SQVTM and CDR2 is ANQGSEA. CDR3 size: 13 residues. The ends were cut back, 4 bases at V and 8 bases at J, with 16 bases in the middle. The CDR3 bases are TGCAGCGTTGGTGAGGCCCGGGTTGGTACGCAGTATTTT. This translates into CSVGEARVGTQYF.

The chain employs TRBV4-3 and TRBJ2-5; 8 positions agree with TRBD2. This CDR3 contains 16 residues. Germline trimming cut 4 bases from V and 1 base from J; bases unmatched to any gene: 8. CDR1 and CDR2 from the germline V gene are LGHNA and YSLEER. The CDR3 spells CASSLLRGGIQETQYF. CDR3 DNA: TGCGCCAGCAGCCTTCTTCGCGGGGGGATCCAAGAGACCCAGTACTTC.

This clonotype was seen only once. Likely a read error: the CDR3 ends without its conserved phenylalanine or tryptophan. V gene TRBV30 combines with J gene TRBJ1-2; D remains ambiguous. Trimming shortened V by 0 bases and J by 2 bases, and 7 bases separated the two germline ends. The length of the CDR3 is 13 residues. Germline values: CDR1 GTSNPN, CDR2 SVGIG (reference sequence). The CDR3 DNA reads TGTGCCTGGAGTGTACAATCGAACTATGGCTACACCTTA. As protein: CAWSVQSNYGYTL.